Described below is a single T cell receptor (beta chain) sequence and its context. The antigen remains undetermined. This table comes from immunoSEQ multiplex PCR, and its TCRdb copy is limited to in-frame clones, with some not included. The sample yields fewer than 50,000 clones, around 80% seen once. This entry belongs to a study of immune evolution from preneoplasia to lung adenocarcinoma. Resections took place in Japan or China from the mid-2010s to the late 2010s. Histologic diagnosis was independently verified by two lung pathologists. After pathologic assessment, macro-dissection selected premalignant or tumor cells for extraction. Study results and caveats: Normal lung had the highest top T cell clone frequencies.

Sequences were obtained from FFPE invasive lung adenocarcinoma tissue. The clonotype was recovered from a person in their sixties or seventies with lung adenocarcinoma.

The CDR3 region is CASSLHSGSKSSYNEQFF. CDR3 coding DNA: TGCGCCAGCAGCCTCCACTCCGGCTCCAAGAGCTCCTACAATGAGCAGTTCTTC. V and J are TRBV4-1 and TRBJ2-1; D remains ambiguous. The length of the CDR3 is 18 residues. Deletions cut 4 bases from V and 0 bases from J, with 19 bases between. Germline CDR1 is MGHRA and CDR2 is YSYEKL.